This entry lists 13 T cell receptor beta chains sequenced from one sample in a study of cytomegalovirus exposure and HLA in healthy donors. PCR amplification relied on 60 Vbeta primers (plus 13 Jbeta primers). Clones were sequenced by immunoSEQ multiplex PCR, and TCRdb holds only the in-frame ones, with some missing. The sample table includes around 200,000 clones. The specimen sequenced was PBMCs. Receptor source: a woman in her twenties or thirties in good health and CMV-seropositive.

This sequence joins TRBV25-1 and TRBJ2-7; 7 bases are shared with TRBD1. The V segment lost 3 bases and the J segment 3 bases; nucleotides outside the gene matches: 8. Germline V gene sequence: CDR1 MGHDK, CDR2 SYGVNS. CDR3 size: 15 residues. CDR3: CASSDGGQTNYEQYF. The CDR3 DNA sequence: TGTGCCAGCAGTGATGGGGGACAGACAAACTACGAGCAGTACTTC.

The genes are TRBV30 and TRBJ2-2; 9 nucleotides agree with TRBD1. Germline assignment: CDR1 GTSNPN and CDR2 SVGIG (reference sequence). With 0 bases clipped from V and 1 base from J, the junction kept 6 bases outside the gene matches. This CDR3 has 17 residues. CDR3 in amino acids: CAWSVSKGQGNTGELFF. In DNA, the CDR3 is TGTGCCTGGAGTGTAAGTAAGGGACAGGGGAACACCGGGGAGCTGTTTTTT.

This chain joins TRBV19 and TRBJ2-2; TRBD1 agrees at 9 bases. CDR1 and CDR2 (germline): LNHDA, SQIVND (reference sequence). J gave up 7 bases and V 9 bases, and 9 bases lay outside the gene matches. The CDR3 has 14 amino acids. CDR3 protein: CARGRTGGHGELFF. The CDR3 bases are TGTGCCAGGGGCAGAACAGGGGGCCACGGGGAGCTGTTTTTT.

The chain links TRBV2 to TRBJ2-7, with a possible D match to TRBD1 (6 bases). The CDR3 spans 17 residues. The germline gives CDR1 SNHLY, CDR2 FYNNEI. The V gene lost 2 bases and the J gene lost 0 bases, with 17 bases spanning the gap. CDR3 sequence: CASSESGPGVISYEQYF. CDR3 DNA sequence: TGTGCCAGCAGTGAATCCGGCCCAGGGGTAATCTCCTACGAGCAGTACTTC.

V usage is TRBV18 and J usage is TRBJ1-1, with D perhaps matching TRBD1 (6 bases). The CDR3 has 16 amino acids. Per the germline V gene, CDR1 is KGHSH and CDR2 is LQKENI. V lost 1 base, J lost 1 base, and 13 bases lay in between. The CDR3 coding sequence is TGTGCCAGCTCACCACTACAGGGCTGGGGGAACACTGAAGCTTTCTTT. Amino acids: CASSPLQGWGNTEAFF.

The chain joins TRBV28 to TRBJ2-7, with a weak D call TRBD2 (5 bases). CDR3 length: 16 residues. Trimming took off 4 bases at V and 1 base at J, with 17 bases between the two ends. Per the germline V gene, CDR1 is MDHEN and CDR2 is SYDVKM. CDR3 bases: TGTGCCAGCAGTTCCCCCGAGGCGGGCCGATCCTACGAGCAGTACTTC. As protein: CASSSPEAGRSYEQYF.

The chain uses TRBV25-1 and TRBJ2-5, with D possibly TRBD1 on 5 matching bases. The CDR3 has 13 amino acids. Trimming took off 4 bases at V and 5 bases at J, with 11 bases between the two ends. The germline CDR1 and CDR2 sequences are MGHDK and SYGVNS. CDR3 nucleotide sequence: TGTGCCAGCAGTGTCAGGGTCGGGGAGACCCAGTACTTC. Translated: CASSVRVGETQYF. Using reference TRBV25-1 and TRBJ2-5 for the parts outside the CDR3, the full variable domain is EADIYQTPRYLVIGTGKKITLECSQTMGHDKMYWYQQDPGMELHLIHYSYGVNSTEKGDLSSESTVSRIRTEHFPLTLESARPSHTSQYLCASSVRVGETQYFGPGTRLLVL.

The rearrangement joins TRBV29-1 to TRBJ1-4; 7 nucleotides align to TRBD1. The CDR3 covers 13 residues. The V gene's germline CDR1 is SQVTM and CDR2 ANQGSEA. V lost 2 bases and J lost 3; bases outside the gene matches: 0. The CDR3 region is CSVEQGANEKLFF. The CDR3 DNA follows: TGCAGCGTTGAACAGGGGGCTAATGAAAAACTGTTTTTT.

CDR3 amino acids: CASSQDLAGGWANEQFF. As DNA, the CDR3 is TGCGCCAGCAGCCAAGATTTGGCGGGGGGGTGGGCCAATGAGCAGTTCTTC. The chain recombines TRBV4-1 with TRBJ2-1; TRBD2 matches 9 bases. CDR1 and CDR2 from the germline V gene are MGHRA and YSYEKL. The CDR3 extends over 17 amino acids. With 0 bases clipped from V and 6 bases from J, the junction kept 9 bases outside the gene matches.

The chain couples TRBV5-1 to TRBJ2-1, with 10 bases fitting TRBD2. The CDR3 has 15 amino acids. V lost 4 bases and J lost 7; bases outside the gene matches: 8. CDR1 and CDR2 (germline): SGHRS, YFSETQ. The CDR3 DNA reads TGCGCCAGCAGCCGGCCAGCGGGGGGGATGAATGAGCAGTTCTTC. It translates to CASSRPAGGMNEQFF.

The V and J genes are TRBV29-1 and TRBJ1-1, with a weak D call TRBD1 (5 bases). CDR1 and CDR2 from the germline V gene are SQVTM and ANQGSEA. Trimming took 2 bases from V and 0 from J, leaving 7 bases between them. The CDR3 spans 13 residues. The CDR3 is CSVERQMNTEAFF. The DNA of the CDR3 is TGCAGCGTTGAAAGACAGATGAACACTGAAGCTTTCTTT.

This sequence joins TRBV10-3 and TRBJ2-7; D perhaps matches TRBD2 (6 bases). V was clipped by 4 bases and J by 6 bases, with 10 bases between them. The CDR3 spans 12 residues. The germline CDR1 and CDR2 sequences are ENHRY and SYGVKD. The CDR3 DNA reads TGTGCCATCAGTGGGAGGGAGTTCGAGCAGTACTTC. Translating it yields CAISGREFEQYF.

The CDR3 protein is CASSLYGAGEYEQYF. The CDR3 DNA reads TGTGCCAGCAGCCTCTATGGAGCGGGAGAGTACGAGCAGTACTTC. V usage is TRBV6-5 and J usage is TRBJ2-7; 8 nucleotides line up with TRBD2. J was trimmed by 4 bases and V by 6 bases; bases with no gene match: 11. Germline-derived CDR1 and CDR2 are MNHEY and SVGAGI. This CDR3 region has 15 residues.